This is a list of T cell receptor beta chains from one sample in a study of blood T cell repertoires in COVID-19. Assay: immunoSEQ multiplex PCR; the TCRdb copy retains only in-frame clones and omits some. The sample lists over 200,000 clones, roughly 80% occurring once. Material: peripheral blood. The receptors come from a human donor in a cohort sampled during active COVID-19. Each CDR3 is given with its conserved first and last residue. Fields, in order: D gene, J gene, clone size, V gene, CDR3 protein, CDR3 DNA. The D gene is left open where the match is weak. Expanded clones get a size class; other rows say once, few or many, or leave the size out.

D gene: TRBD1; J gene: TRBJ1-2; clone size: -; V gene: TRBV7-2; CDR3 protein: CASSIPQGARVYGYTF; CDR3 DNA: TGTGCCAGCAGCATACCACAGGGGGCGCGGGTATATGGCTACACCTTC
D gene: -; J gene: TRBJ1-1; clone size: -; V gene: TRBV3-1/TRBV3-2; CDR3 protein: CASSQAAGPKAFF; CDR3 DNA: TGTGCCAGCAGCCAAGCCGCAGGCCCAAAAGCTTTCTTT
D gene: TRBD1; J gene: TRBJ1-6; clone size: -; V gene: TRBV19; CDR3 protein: CASKIGTENSPLHF; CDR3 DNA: TGTGCCAGTAAAATCGGGACAGAAAATTCACCCCTCCACTTT
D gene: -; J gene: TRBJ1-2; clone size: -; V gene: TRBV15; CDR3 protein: CATSRDLIYGYTF; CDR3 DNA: TGTGCCACCAGCAGAGATCTTATCTATGGCTACACCTTC
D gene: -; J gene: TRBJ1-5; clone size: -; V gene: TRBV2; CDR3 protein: CASKGGAAQPQHF; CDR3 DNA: TGTGCCAGCAAAGGGGGGGCTGCTCAGCCCCAGCATTTT
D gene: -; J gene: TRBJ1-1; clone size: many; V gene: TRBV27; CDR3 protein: CASSYLYETGTEAFF; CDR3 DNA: TGTGCCAGCAGTTACCTATACGAAACGGGCACTGAAGCTTTCTTT
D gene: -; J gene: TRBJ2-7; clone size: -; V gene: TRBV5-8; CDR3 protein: CASSRTWTSTYEQYF; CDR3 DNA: TGTGCCAGCAGCCGGACATGGACAAGCACTTACGAGCAGTACTTC
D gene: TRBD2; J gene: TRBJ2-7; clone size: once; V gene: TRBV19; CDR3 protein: CASSPGLNYEQYF; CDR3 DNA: TGTGCCAGTAGCCCGGGACTAAACTACGAGCAGTACTTC
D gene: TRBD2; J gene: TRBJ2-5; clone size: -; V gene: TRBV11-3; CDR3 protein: CASSPGTSGETQYF; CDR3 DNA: TGTGCCAGCAGCCCTGGGACTAGCGGTGAGACCCAGTACTTC
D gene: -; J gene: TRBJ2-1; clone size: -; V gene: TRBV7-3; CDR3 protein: CASSVALNNEQFF; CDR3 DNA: TGTGCCAGCAGCGTAGCATTAAACAATGAGCAGTTCTTC
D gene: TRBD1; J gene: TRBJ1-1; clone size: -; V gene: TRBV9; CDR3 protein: CASSVMGQGVSEAFF; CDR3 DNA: TGTGCCAGCAGCGTAATGGGACAGGGGGTTTCTGAAGCTTTCTTT
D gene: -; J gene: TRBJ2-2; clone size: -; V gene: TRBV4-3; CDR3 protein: CASSQARVGTGELFF; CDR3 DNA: TGCGCCAGCAGCCAAGCCAGGGTGGGCACCGGGGAGCTGTTTTTT
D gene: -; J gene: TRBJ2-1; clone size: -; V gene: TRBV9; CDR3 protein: CASSVGRASSYNEQFF; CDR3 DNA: TGTGCCAGCAGCGTAGGGCGGGCGAGCTCCTACAATGAGCAGTTCTTC
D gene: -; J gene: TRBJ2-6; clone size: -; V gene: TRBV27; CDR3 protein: CASSYQRSGANVLTF; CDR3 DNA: TGTGCCAGCAGTTACCAGCGATCGGGTGCCAACGTCCTGACTTTC
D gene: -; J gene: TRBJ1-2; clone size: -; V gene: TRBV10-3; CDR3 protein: CAISEYAGAAGYTF; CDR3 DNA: TGTGCCATCAGTGAGTATGCGGGGGCCGCTGGCTACACCTTC
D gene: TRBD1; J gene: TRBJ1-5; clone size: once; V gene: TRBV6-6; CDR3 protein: CASGGQANQPQHF; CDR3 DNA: TGTGCCAGCGGTGGACAGGCTAATCAGCCCCAGCATTTT
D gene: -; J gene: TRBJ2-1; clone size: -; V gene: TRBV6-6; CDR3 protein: CASSLRVLGEQFF; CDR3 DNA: TGTGCCAGCAGTCTCAGGGTACTCGGTGAGCAGTTCTTC
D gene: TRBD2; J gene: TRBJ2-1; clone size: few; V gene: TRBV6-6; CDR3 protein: CASRSSGTYNEQFF; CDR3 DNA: TGTGCCAGCAGGAGTAGCGGGACCTACAATGAGCAGTTCTTC
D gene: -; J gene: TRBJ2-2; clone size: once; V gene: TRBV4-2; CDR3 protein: CASSQTWTQGPGELFF; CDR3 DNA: TGTGCCAGCAGCCAAACCTGGACCCAGGGGCCCGGGGAGCTGTTTTTT
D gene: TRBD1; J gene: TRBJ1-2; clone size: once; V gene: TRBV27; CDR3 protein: CASSFGTGTGYTF; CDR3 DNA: TGTGCCAGCAGTTTTGGGACAGGGACAGGCTACACCTTC
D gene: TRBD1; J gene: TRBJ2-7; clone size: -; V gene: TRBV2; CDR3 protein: CASDRDRGHEQYF; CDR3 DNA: TGTGCCAGCGACCGGGACAGGGGCCACGAGCAGTACTTC
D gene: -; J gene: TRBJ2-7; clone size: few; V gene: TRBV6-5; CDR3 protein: CASSYSRGSYEQYF; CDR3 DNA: TGTGCCAGCAGTTACTCTCGAGGGTCCTACGAGCAGTACTTC
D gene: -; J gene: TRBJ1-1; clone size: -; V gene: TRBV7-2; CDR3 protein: CASSPGGGTEAFF; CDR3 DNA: TGTGCCAGCAGCCCAGGCGGGGGCACTGAAGCTTTCTTT
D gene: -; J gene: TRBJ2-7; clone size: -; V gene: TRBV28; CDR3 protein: CASSRRRVAYEQYF; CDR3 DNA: TGTGCCAGCAGTCGTAGGAGGGTTGCCTACGAGCAGTACTTC
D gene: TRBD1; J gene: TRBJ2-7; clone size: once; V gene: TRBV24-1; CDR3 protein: CATSDPGTEDYEQYF; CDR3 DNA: TGTGCCACCAGTGATCCCGGGACAGAAGACTACGAGCAGTACTTC
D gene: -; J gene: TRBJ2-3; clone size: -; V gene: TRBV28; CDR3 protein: CASSSRFGLSGPSTDTQYF; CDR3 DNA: TGTGCCAGCAGTTCCCGATTTGGCCTTAGCGGCCCTAGCACAGATACGCAGTATTTT
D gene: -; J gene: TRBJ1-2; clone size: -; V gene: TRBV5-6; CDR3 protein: CASSLRTTQGYTF; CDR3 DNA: TGTGCCAGCAGCTTGAGAACCACTCAAGGCTACACCTTC
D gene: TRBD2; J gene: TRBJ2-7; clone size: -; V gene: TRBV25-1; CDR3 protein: CASSGNLADYEQYF; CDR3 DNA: TGTGCCAGCAGTGGGAACCTAGCGGACTACGAGCAGTACTTC
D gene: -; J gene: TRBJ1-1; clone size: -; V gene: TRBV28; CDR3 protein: CASSHNTEAFF; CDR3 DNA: TGTGCCAGCAGTCATAACACTGAAGCTTTCTTT
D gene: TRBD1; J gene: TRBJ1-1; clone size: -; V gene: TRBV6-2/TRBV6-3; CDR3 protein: CASSRGQGKGAFF; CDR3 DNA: TGTGCCAGCAGTCGCGGACAGGGGAAAGGAGCTTTCTTT
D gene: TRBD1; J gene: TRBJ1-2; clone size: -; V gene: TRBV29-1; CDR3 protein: CSIEDRESYGYTF; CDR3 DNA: TGCAGCATTGAGGACAGGGAATCCTATGGCTACACCTTC
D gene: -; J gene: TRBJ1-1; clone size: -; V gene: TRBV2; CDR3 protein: CATRTGNTEAFF; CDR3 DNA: TGTGCCACCCGAACAGGGAACACTGAAGCTTTCTTT
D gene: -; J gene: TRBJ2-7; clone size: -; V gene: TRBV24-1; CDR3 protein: CASVLGSNLYEQYF; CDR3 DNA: TGTGCCTCAGTCCTCGGGTCAAACCTATACGAGCAGTACTTC
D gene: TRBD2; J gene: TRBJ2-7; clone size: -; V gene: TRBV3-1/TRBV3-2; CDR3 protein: CASSHSGRDYEQYF; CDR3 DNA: TGTGCCAGCAGCCATAGCGGGAGGGACTACGAGCAGTACTTC